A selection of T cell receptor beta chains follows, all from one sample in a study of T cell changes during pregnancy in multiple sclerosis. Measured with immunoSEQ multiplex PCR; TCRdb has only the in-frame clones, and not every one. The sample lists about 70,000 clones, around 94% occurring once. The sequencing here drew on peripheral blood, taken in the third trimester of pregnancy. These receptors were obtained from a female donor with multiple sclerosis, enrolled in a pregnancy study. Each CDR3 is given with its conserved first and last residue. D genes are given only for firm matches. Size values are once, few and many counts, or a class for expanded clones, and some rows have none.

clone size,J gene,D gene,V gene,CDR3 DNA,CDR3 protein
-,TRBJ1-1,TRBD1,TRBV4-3,TGCGCCAGCAGCCAAGTAGGCGACAGGGTATCTGGAGCTTTCTTT,CASSQVGDRVSGAFF
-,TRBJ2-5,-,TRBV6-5,TGTGCCAGCACCCCGGGGGACCAAGAGACCCAGTACTTC,CASTPGDQETQYF
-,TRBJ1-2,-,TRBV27,TGTGCCAGCAGTGCTAGGACGGGGGGTGGCTACACCTTC,CASSARTGGGYTF
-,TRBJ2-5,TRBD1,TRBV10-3,TGTGCCATCAGTGAGGGACAGGGGGCAGAGACCCAGTACTTC,CAISEGQGAETQYF
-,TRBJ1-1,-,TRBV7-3,TGTGCCAGCAGCTTGGGGGCGAACACTGAAGCTTTCTTT,CASSLGANTEAFF
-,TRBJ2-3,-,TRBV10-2,TGCGCCAGCAGTTCTACTAGCTGGGGCACAGATACGCAGTATTTT,CASSSTSWGTDTQYF
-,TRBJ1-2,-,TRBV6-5,TGTGCCAGCAGTTACGGGACATCCGAGGGCTACACCTTC,CASSYGTSEGYTF
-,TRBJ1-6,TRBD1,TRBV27,TGTGCCACCCCGCAGGGGGAGAATAATTCACCCCTCCACTTT,CATPQGENNSPLHF
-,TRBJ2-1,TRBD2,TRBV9,TGTGCCAGCAGCCCGAGCCCGGGACTAGCTTCCAATGAGCAGTTCTTC,CASSPSPGLASNEQFF
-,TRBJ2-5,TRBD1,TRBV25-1,TGTGCCAGCAGTGGGTGGGGACAGCAAGAGACCCAGTACTTC,CASSGWGQQETQYF
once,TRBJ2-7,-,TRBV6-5,TGTGCCAGCAGTTACGGGCAGGGAGGCGAGCAGTACTTC,CASSYGQGGEQYF
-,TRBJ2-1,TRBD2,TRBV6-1,TGTGCCAGCAGTTCAAGCGGGCGGGGAGGGAATGAGCAGTTCTTC,CASSSSGRGGNEQFF
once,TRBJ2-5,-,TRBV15,TGTGCCACCAGCATGAGAAGGGCAGGGGAGACCCAGTACTTC,CATSMRRAGETQYF
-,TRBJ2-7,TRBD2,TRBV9,TGTGCCAGCAGCCCCCCGGGTAGCGGGGTTATCTACGAGCAGTACTTC,CASSPPGSGVIYEQYF
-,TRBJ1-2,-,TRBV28,TGTGCCAGCGTGGCCCGGGTCGCTAACTATGGCTACACCTTC,CASVARVANYGYTF
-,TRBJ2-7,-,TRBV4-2,TGTGCCAGCAGCCAAGATCCCGGGACTGGATCCTACGAGCAGTACTTC,CASSQDPGTGSYEQYF